This paragraph covers one TCR beta chain sequence. The data are from a study of blood T cell repertoires in COVID-19. Measured with immunoSEQ multiplex PCR; TCRdb has only the in-frame clones, and not every one. There are some 100,000 clones in the sample; roughly 91% occur only once, and about a fifth lies in the top ten. The TCR sequence derives from a human donor with acute or convalescent COVID-19. The donor label of this sample is uncertain. What was sequenced was peripheral blood.

In DNA form, the CDR3 reads TGTGCCAGCAGTCTGAGGGCCGGGGGGGGAGATACGCAGTATTTT. It yields the protein CASSLRAGGGDTQYF. The chain carries TRBV28 and TRBJ2-3; the match to TRBD2 covers 8 bases. Unmatched junction bases numbered 9, after V lost 5 bases and J lost 5 bases. This CDR3 spans 15 amino acids. Germline lookup yields CDR1 MDHEN and CDR2 SYDVKM. Complete variable domain (other parts from reference TRBV28 and TRBJ2-3): DVKVTQSSRYLVKRTGEKVFLECVQDMDHENMFWYRQDPGLGLRLIYFSYDVKMKEKGDIPEGYSVSREKKERFSLILESASTNQTSMYLCASSLRAGGGDTQYFGPGTRLTVL.